What follows describes a single TCR beta chain. No antigen is known for it. The data originate from a study of cytomegalovirus exposure and HLA in healthy donors (dated 2017 in TCRdb). With regard to the full study: According to an earlier analysis of a few hundred of the donors, 150 million to 200 million T cells yielded some 120 million unique TCR beta sequences and about 300 Gb of sequence data. To decide whether each TCR beta V gene segment behaved as functional or pseudogenic, an earlier analysis of some 600 of the donors relied on high-throughput TCR beta sequencing. In a later genetic analysis, genome-wide SNP genotypes for about 60% of the 666 donors were used, and that subset was treated as a discovery cohort. The study profiled the T cell repertoires of around 700 subjects by immunosequencing and related them to cytomegalovirus serostatus. HLA typing included class I and class II loci at four-digit resolution. Across 398 genotyped donors of the cohort, an average of about 250,000 unique TCR beta nucleotide sequences per donor were sequenced, and 15% to 20% of those sequences were non-productive. The aim of the study was to test whether cataloging public T cell receptors could identify signatures of past pathogen exposure. About five DR-DQ haplotypes were handled as single units for association and clustering, since linkage in the cohort was strong. The number of donors typed differed by locus, with about 629-630 for A, B, C, DRB1 and DQB1, around 520 for DQA1, under 610 for DPA1, and some 440 for DPB1. To study patterns of TCR occurrence, a later analysis re-analyzed previously published TCR beta repertoires from around 660 donors and added high-resolution HLA genotyping. Rather than using new phenotypic data, the later analysis identified candidate immune exposures from TCR beta sequences and from how often those sequences occurred across donors. Of the approximately 370 genotyped donors, over 80% were placed in the genetic ancestry cluster associated with self-reported Caucasian donors. Along with the roughly 670-subject first cohort, a separate validation cohort of roughly 110 different subjects was used. Alongside the repertoire data, information on donor age, sex, ethnicity and CMV serostatus was compiled. All discovery cohort repertoires had been generated on a single sequencing platform. The study combined high-throughput TCR immunosequencing, statistical association of individual TCRs with disease status, and machine learning to predict cytomegalovirus infection status. An early release covering about 600 HLA-typed donors comprised approximately 300 gigabases of sequencing data and 85 million or so unique TCR sequences. The investigation overall reported the following: A further reported finding was that TCR beta sequences accurately predicted the HLA-A and HLA-B alleles for most subjects in the first cohort. This cohort had only TCR beta chains sequenced, and the lack of alpha or paired-chain data limited which features could be detected. In a later genetic analysis, a missense DCLRE1C variant was associated with V-gene and J-gene trimming of TCR beta chains, and the association was replicated in an independent cohort. According to the authors, the approach could potentially be generalized to other disease states and immunological phenotypes. According to a later analysis, parvovirus B19, influenza, CMV and Epstein-Barr virus appeared linked to several top co-occurrence clusters. Assigning TCR associations to individual alleles was difficult when HLA alleles, especially DR and DQ, strongly co-occurred. A later analysis found that TCR association rates varied across HLA loci, with DRB1 alleles showing the most associated TCRs and HLA-C alleles the fewest. The earlier analysis of about 600 of the donors excluded over 15 rarely observed V segments, including chromosome 9 orphons, because counts were too low. For the cohort, immune exposure information was limited to CMV serostatus. A total of about 180 TCR beta chains were listed by the study as associated with cytomegalovirus. Roughly uniform sequencing depth across donors was assumed in presence/absence analyses, although this assumption may not hold. The classifier was reported to diagnose cytomegalovirus status with high specificity and sensitivity in both the original cohort and the validation cohort. Because HLA typing was missing for some donors at each locus, association tests included only the typed subset. In a later analysis, around 15,000 TCR beta sequences were associated with specific HLA alleles at a false discovery rate of 0.05. According to a later genetic analysis, donors in an Asian-associated ancestry cluster had fewer N-insertions in productive TCRs than the approximately 710-donor mean. In a later analysis, most CMV-associated TCR beta chains were found to appear HLA-restricted, with HLA associations seemingly driven largely by CMV exposure. Most TCR sequences were observed very rarely across donors, whereas some public TCRs were present in many individuals. A later analysis found that HLA-associated TCR beta chains were more clonally expanded and had lower generation probabilities than equally common non-associated chains. Because the 87-base-pair reads could not distinguish some IMGT-functional V segments, including TRBV6-2 and TRBV6-3, those segments were excluded. Three of the identified cytomegalovirus-associated TCR beta chains were confirmed in vitro to be specific for cytomegalovirus antigens. Correlated functional status among segregating V segments might be attributable to linkage disequilibrium, but an unknown experimental factor could not be ruled out. A cluster of highly shared sequence variants was judged likely to be a technical artifact of the sequencing pipeline. Broadly in line with IMGT annotations, most TCR beta V segments showed up in productive rearrangements about 90% or about 30% of the time in an earlier analysis of around 550 of the donors.

From the cysteine up to the phenylalanine, the CDR3 has a length of 15 residues. Only CDR3 DNA remains: 45 bases, in frame from the first base. V loses 3 bases at its end and J loses 0 bases; junction bases beyond the gene matches: 2. The germline V gene (reference sequence) yields SEHNR for CDR1 and FQNEAQ for CDR2. Library prep was done by the immunoSEQ multiplex PCR assay. A mixture of 60 forward primers for TCR Vbeta segments and 13 reverse primers for TCR Jbeta segments was used in the multiplex PCR. The CDR3 region of rearranged TCR beta genes was amplified from genomic DNA with a multiplex PCR assay. On the Illumina HiSeq System, the amplified TCR beta libraries were sequenced as 87-base-pair reads. The study's processing was this. A later analysis tallied about 77 million unique TCR beta chains across the 666 repertoires, and about 12 million of those chains were shared by two or more donors. To remove PCR and sequencing errors, raw reads were error-corrected and collapsed into unique sequences using a nearest-neighbor algorithm that merged closely related sequences. CDR3 sequences were aligned to IMGT reference sequences to assign V, D and J gene segments. Each retained sequence needed at least a six-nucleotide match to both a V gene segment and a J gene segment. A rearrangement was called productive if the CDR3 had no stop codons and remained in frame with V and J, and every other rearrangement was called non-productive. Following IMGT convention, CDR3 was defined as the stretch from the second conserved V-encoded cysteine to the conserved J-encoded phenylalanine. The earlier analysis of about 620 of the donors excluded sequences that lacked an unambiguous match to a single V gene segment. In an earlier analysis of several hundred of the donors, a V segment was called functional when productive rearrangements were above 56.7%, and segregating when the standard deviation between donors exceeded 5%. A statistical classification framework was built to diagnose cytomegalovirus status from the catalog of TCR beta chain sequences. In a later analysis, TCR nucleotide sequences were compared against IMGT/GENE-DB human TR gene sequences so that V and J genes could be assigned. Using the TCRdist pipeline, a later analysis assigned CDR3 sequences along with most-parsimonious VDJ recombination scenarios. In a later analysis, each TCR beta chain was defined by its CDR3 amino acid sequence together with its V-gene family, and reads without a unique V-gene family were excluded. A later analysis removed 500 to 600 highly shared, low-generation-probability nucleotide sequences to deal with suspected cross-contamination and a sequencing artifact. In a later analysis, a clonal expansion index was calculated for each public chain from normalized within-repertoire ranks of inferred template counts. A later analysis computed generation probabilities with a VDJ recombination model fitted to out-of-frame rearrangements, and checked the results against IGoR. A later analysis scored TCR-TCR, TCR-HLA and TCR-CMV co-occurrence with hypergeometric tests, applying a repertoire-size bias correction to TCR pairs. A later analysis estimated false discovery rates by permuting HLA or CMV assignments 20 times. A later analysis grouped co-occurring TCRs with DBSCAN, adding TCRdist sequence similarity when clustering within HLA-allele-positive subsets. Co-occurrence clustering excluded repertoires with fewer than 30,000 or more than 120,000 public chains, plus five with anomalous nucleotide sharing. Not all clones reach the TCRdb copy of this immuneACCESS table, which keeps in-frame sequences only. Checked studies attribute under half of the gap to unresolved V genes and leave the rest unexplained. V, J and clone size derive from that table, while D and trimming were established from the DNA sequence. The sample's table lists a count of tens of thousands of clones. The ten largest clones capture 3.5% to 4% of the sample.

The cohort comprised some 700 healthy bone marrow donors. At the time of sampling, all cohort members were nominally healthy, though unrecorded immune exposures were likely present. The donor tested CMV seropositive, placing the donor among the 290 or so seropositive members of the cohort. Each donor provided a peripheral blood sample, and peripheral blood mononuclear cells were used for TCR beta sequencing. Genomic DNA extraction from the blood cell samples was performed with the Qiagen DNeasy Blood Extraction Kit. The chain is encoded by TRBV7-9 joined to TRBJ1-3; the junction holds 7 bases that match TRBD1. The sequenced sample consisted of PBMCs. The TCR originated in a man between 18 and 29 years old in good health and CMV-seropositive. The CDR3 corresponds to CASSLDRISGNTIYF. The DNA reads as follows: TGTGCCAGCAGCTTGGACAGGATCTCTGGAAACACCATATATTTT.